This T cell receptor (beta chain) was retrieved from a study of long-term antiretroviral therapy in people with HIV. Germline values: CDR1 SGHNT, CDR2 YYREEE (reference sequence). Losses at the gene ends were 4 bases for V and 4 bases for J; bases not matched to a gene: 2. The length of the CDR3 is 13 residues. Every sample had roughly 0.95-10 million cryopreserved PBMC in it before DNA extraction. Of note for this clone: Its antigen is still unknown.

General study points: Samples were collected from the mid-2000s to the late 2010s under possibly less effective ART regimens.

Survey level was the resolution at which the v3.0 immunoSEQ assay ran. Only in-frame clones appear in the TCRdb table, and some are missing; sequencing was by immunoSEQ multiplex PCR. The sample consists of approximately 22,000 clones, around four fifths of them appearing once. V usage is TRBV5-4 and J usage is TRBJ1-1; TRBD1 matches at 9 bases. The TCR was taken from a woman between 45 and 65 years old with HIV. The sequenced sample was unsorted PBMCs, obtained 1.9 years after starting antiretroviral therapy. The DNA for the CDR3 is TGTGCCAGCAGCGTGACAGGGGGCACTGAAGCTTTCTTT. Translated: CASSVTGGTEAFF.